The T cell receptor beta chain under discussion was sequenced for a study of Graves' ophthalmopathy and Graves' hyperthyroidism. The overall study: Stable hyperthyroidism referred to disease that showed no ophthalmopathy within 18 months of follow-up.

At least ten counts were recorded for this clonotype. Antigen specificity is unknown. Regarding the study as a whole: The majority of expanded thyroid clonotypes above 0.001 frequency also occurred in blood.

Uncontrolled infections, other autoimmune diseases, pregnancy or lactation barred patients from enrollment. Diagnostic conclusions were grounded in clinical symptoms, serum thyroxine, TRAb, thyroid ultrasound and orbital computed tomography. The CDR3 totals 12 residues. Trimming left V 0 bases short and J 11 bases short, with 13 bases between. Germline V gene lookup returns CDR1 DFQATT and CDR2 SNEGSKA (reference sequence). Beta-chain TCR CDR3 regions were amplified from RNA transcripts. HTBI primers were employed in first-round RT-PCR, then a second-round multiplex PCR followed. One entry per CDR3 protein, called by TCRdb with MiXCR from the multiplex PCR reads. The sample has 900,000 to 1,200,000 distinct CDR3 sequences; 35% to 40% are singletons.

V usage is TRBV20-1 and J usage is TRBJ1-1; D is unclear. Sequencing used peripheral blood or thyroid tissue (not recorded which). This TCR derives from an adult man with Graves' hyperthyroidism. CDR3 protein: CSARDRGGWAFF. The CDR3 DNA reads TGCAGTGCTAGAGATCGCGGAGGTTGGGCTTTCTTT.